Below, 27 T cell receptor beta chains from the same sample are listed, as sequenced in a study of identifying expanded T cells in peripheral blood. The table came from immunoSEQ multiplex PCR; TCRdb's copy has only in-frame clones and leaves some out. Among around 94,000 clones listed, approximately 90% were seen once. Sequencing was carried out using blood. These receptors were taken from a person between 18 and 69 years old in good health.

CDR3 coding DNA: TGTGCCAGCAAACAAGGGGGGGTAGGGGATGAAAAACTGTTTTTT. Translated: CASKQGGVGDEKLFF. V and J are TRBV7-8 and TRBJ1-4; D is perhaps TRBD1 (6 bases). Germline V gene lookup returns CDR1 SGHVS and CDR2 FQNEAQ. CDR3 length equals 15 residues. Between the trimmed V and J ends, which lost 7 bases and 6 bases, there was a span of 18 bases.

J is TRBJ1-5 and V is TRBV5-1, with 7 bases that match TRBD1. CDR3 size: 14 residues. V lost 4 bases, J lost 1 base, and 2 bases stayed unmatched. Germline CDR1 and CDR2: SGHRS and YFSETQ. The CDR3 DNA follows: TGCGCCAGCAGCGCGACAGGGAGCAATCAGCCCCAGCATTTT. Its protein is CASSATGSNQPQHF.

The genes are TRBV18 and TRBJ2-2; 7 nucleotides match TRBD1. Unmatched junction bases numbered 7, after V lost 2 bases and J lost 7 bases. The CDR3 is 15 residues long. Germline V lookup: CDR1 KGHSH, CDR2 LQKENI. CDR3 region: CASSPRQGYDGELFF. In nucleotides, the CDR3 is TGTGCCAGCTCACCAAGACAGGGATACGACGGGGAGCTGTTTTTT.

This clone was recorded only once. This chain connects TRBV4-3 to TRBJ1-6; TRBD1 might be the D (5 bases). Trimming took off 3 bases at V and 6 bases at J, with 12 bases between the two ends. Germline V gene data show CDR1 as LGHNA and CDR2 as YSLEER. The CDR3 length is 15 residues. CDR3 residues: CASSQDRQGNSPLHF. The CDR3 region has the DNA TGCGCCAGCAGCCAGGATCGGCAGGGTAATTCACCCCTCCACTTT.

This clone was picked up many times. The rearrangement uses TRBV30 and TRBJ1-2; TRBD1 matches at 8 bases. The CDR3 totals 11 residues. V was clipped by 2 bases and J by 8 bases; unmatched bases: 1. Germline V CDR1 and CDR2: GTSNPN, SVGIG (reference sequence). CDR3 sequence reads: CAWSPGGGYTF. The DNA for the CDR3 is TGTGCCTGGAGTCCAGGGGGCGGCTACACCTTC. Filled out from reference TRBV30 and TRBJ1-2, the complete variable domain reads SQTIHQWPATLVQPVGSPLSLECTVEGTSNPNLYWYRQAAGRGLQLLFYSVGIGQISSEVPQNLSASRPQDRQFILSSKKLLLSDSGFYLCAWSPGGGYTFGSGTRLTVV.

The rearrangement uses TRBV6-6 and TRBJ1-1; D not resolved. Germline V gene lookup returns CDR1 MNHNY and CDR2 SVGAGI (reference sequence). The CDR3 is made up of 15 amino acids. Deletions cut 4 bases from V and 2 bases from J, with 14 bases between. In nucleotides, the CDR3 is TGTGCCAGCAGTTTCACGGGTAGAGCCAACACTGAAGCTTTCTTT. Encoded protein: CASSFTGRANTEAFF.

V gene TRBV2 combines with J gene TRBJ2-2; TRBD2 aligns across 10 bases. Trimming removed 7 bases from V and 1 base from J; junction bases left unmatched: 0. This CDR3 spans 14 amino acids. Per germline, CDR1 SNHLY and CDR2 FYNNEI. The CDR3: CASIAGGNTGELFF. The CDR3 bases are TGTGCCAGCATAGCGGGAGGGAACACCGGGGAGCTGTTTTTT.

The chain uses TRBV19 and TRBJ1-1, with D perhaps TRBD1 (5 bases). Per the germline V gene, CDR1 is LNHDA and CDR2 is SQIVND (reference sequence). This CDR3 region has 15 residues. Trimming pared 2 bases from V and 1 base from J, leaving 11 bases between. CDR3 sequence (DNA): TGTGCCAGTAGTATATACCAGGGTGGGAACACTGAAGCTTTCTTT. This gives the protein CASSIYQGGNTEAFF.

The chain has TRBV2 and TRBJ2-5; D possibly corresponds to TRBD2 (5 bases). V was cut by 11 bases and J by 3 bases, with 13 bases left in between. Germline V gene lookup returns CDR1 SNHLY and CDR2 FYNNEI. The CDR3 has 12 amino acids. CDR3 in amino acids: CASWAGEETQYF. The CDR3 DNA is TGTGCCTCCTGGGCCGGGGAAGAGACCCAGTACTTC. Based on the CDR3 plus reference TRBV2 and TRBJ2-5, the full variable domain is EPEVTQTPSHQVTQMGQEVILRCVPISNHLYFYWYRQILGQKVEFLVSFYNNEISEKSEIFDDQFSVERPDGSNFTLKIRSTKLEDSAMYFCASWAGEETQYFGPGTRLLVL.

The chain uses TRBV18 and TRBJ2-1; TRBD2 might be the D (5 bases). Between the trimmed V and J ends, which lost 3 bases and 5 bases, there was a span of 14 bases. The germline CDR1 and CDR2 sequences are KGHSH and LQKENI. The CDR3 is made up of 15 amino acids. The CDR3, as DNA: TGTGCCAGCTCACCGCCAGGAGGACCCAACAATGAGCAGTTCTTC. This sequence encodes CASSPPGGPNNEQFF.

The rearrangement joins TRBV5-1 to TRBJ2-3, with 9 bases aligning to TRBD1. V lost 4 bases, J lost 1 base, and 7 bases stayed unmatched. Germline CDR1 and CDR2: SGHRS and YFSETQ. The CDR3 length is 16 residues. The CDR3 bases are TGCGCCAGCAGCAAAGAGACAGGGGGAGGCACAGATACGCAGTATTTT. Its protein product is CASSKETGGGTDTQYF.

This clone was found a few times. The V and J genes are TRBV30 and TRBJ1-4, with D perhaps TRBD1 (6 bases). Trimming stripped 4 bases from V and 4 bases from J, with 10 bases between. Germline V gene data show CDR1 as GTSNPN and CDR2 as SVGIG (reference sequence). This CDR3 region has 13 residues. The CDR3: CAWTTGLNEKLFF. The DNA for the CDR3 is TGTGCCTGGACGACAGGCCTTAATGAAAAACTGTTTTTT.

This clone has a single count. The chain recombines TRBV6-4 with TRBJ2-3, with D possibly being TRBD1 or TRBD2 (5 bases each). Germline V gene sequence: CDR1 MRHNA, CDR2 SNTAGT. Trimming pared 6 bases from V and 1 base from J, leaving 11 bases between. The length of the CDR3 is 14 residues. CDR3 loop: CASSRDQRTDTQYF. The DNA for the CDR3 is TGTGCCAGCAGCCGGGACCAACGCACAGATACGCAGTATTTT.

The chain carries TRBV30 and TRBJ2-2; D perhaps matches TRBD1 (6 bases). Trimming took 5 bases from V and 4 from J, leaving 17 bases between them. CDR3 length: 15 amino acids. Germline V gene lookup returns CDR1 GTSNPN and CDR2 SVGIG (reference sequence). CDR3 in amino acids: CAWDRPGQGTGELFF. The CDR3 DNA reads TGTGCCTGGGATAGACCGGGACAAGGCACCGGGGAGCTGTTTTTT. Full variable domain (rest looked up from reference TRBV30 and TRBJ2-2): SQTIHQWPATLVQPVGSPLSLECTVEGTSNPNLYWYRQAAGRGLQLLFYSVGIGQISSEVPQNLSASRPQDRQFILSSKKLLLSDSGFYLCAWDRPGQGTGELFFGEGSRLTVL.

This chain joins TRBV11-3 and TRBJ1-1; no reliable D call. The V end was cut by 1 base, the J end by 6 bases, with 9 bases between. Germline V gene data show CDR1 as SGHNT and CDR2 as YENEEA. The CDR3 extends over 13 amino acids. CDR3 amino acids: CASSLGGVSEAFF. For the CDR3, the DNA is TGTGCCAGCAGCTTAGGTGGGGTCTCTGAAGCTTTCTTT.

This clone showed up just once. The V and J genes are TRBV6-1 and TRBJ2-7; D unresolved. This CDR3 comprises 13 residues. V was pared by 3 bases and J by 2 bases, with 8 bases between. Germline lookup yields CDR1 MNHNS and CDR2 SASEGT. CDR3 sequence reads: CASSDPAPYEQYF. The CDR3 DNA reads as TGTGCCAGCAGTGACCCAGCCCCCTACGAGCAGTACTTC.

The chain employs TRBV7-9 and TRBJ2-7; 7 bases match TRBD2. Germline V gives CDR1 SEHNR, CDR2 FQNEAQ (reference sequence). The CDR3 is 17 amino acids. Trimming at V came to 0 bases and at J to 7 bases, leaving 15 bases not matched to a gene. The CDR3 is CASSLANLADLRGEQYF. DNA for the CDR3: TGTGCCAGCAGCTTAGCCAACCTGGCGGACCTGCGGGGGGAGCAGTACTTC.

The chain uses TRBV18 and TRBJ1-1; D remains unclear. The CDR3 runs 12 residues. Between the trimmed V and J ends, which lost 3 bases and 6 bases, there was a span of 8 bases. CDR1 and CDR2 (germline): KGHSH, LQKENI. As DNA, the CDR3 is TGTGCCAGCTCACCCGCCGATTCTGAAGCTTTCTTT. Translated: CASSPADSEAFF. The variable domain in full, completed from reference TRBV18 and TRBJ1-1, reads NAGVMQNPRHLVRRRGQEARLRCSPMKGHSHVYWYRQLPEEGLKFMVYLQKENIIDESGMPKERFSAEFPKEGPSILRIQQVVRGDSAAYFCASSPADSEAFFGQGTRLTVV.

The chain combines TRBV6-1 with TRBJ1-2, with D unresolved. Germline V CDR1 and CDR2: MNHNS, SASEGT. The germline V and J ends were trimmed by 5 bases and 12 bases, with 16 bases remaining between them. This CDR3 is built from 12 residues. CDR3 DNA sequence: TGTGCCAGCAGTATAACTCCCTCGCTCGACACCTTC. Its protein is CASSITPSLDTF.

The chain has TRBV18 and TRBJ1-5, with TRBD1 matching over 7 bases. The CDR3 runs 15 residues. Unmatched junction bases numbered 7, after V lost 6 bases and J lost 2 bases. The V gene's germline CDR1 is KGHSH and CDR2 LQKENI. This CDR3 is CASSLTGEGNQPQHF. The CDR3 DNA reads TGTGCCAGCTCGCTCACAGGGGAGGGCAATCAGCCCCAGCATTTT. The full variable domain, rest sourced from reference TRBV18 and TRBJ1-5, is NAGVMQNPRHLVRRRGQEARLRCSPMKGHSHVYWYRQLPEEGLKFMVYLQKENIIDESGMPKERFSAEFPKEGPSILRIQQVVRGDSAAYFCASSLTGEGNQPQHFGDGTRLSIL.

This clone was counted once. The chain combines TRBV27 with TRBJ2-1; maybe TRBD1 (5 bases). V was shortened by 0 bases and J by 2 bases, with 11 bases between the two germline ends. Germline CDR1 reads MNHEY; CDR2 reads SMNVEV (reference sequence). The length of the CDR3 is 16 residues. CDR3: CASSLSGRVTYNEQFF. The CDR3, as DNA: TGTGCCAGCAGTTTATCGGGCAGGGTGACCTACAATGAGCAGTTCTTC.

This clone was seen just once. This rearrangement joins TRBV28 to TRBJ2-3; either TRBD1 or TRBD2 may fit D (5 bases each). Per the germline V gene, CDR1 is MDHEN and CDR2 is SYDVKM. The CDR3 spans 16 residues. V dropped 3 bases and J dropped 2 bases, with 15 bases sitting between them. The chain's CDR3 is CASSLPYRRNTDTQYF. In nucleotides, the CDR3 is TGTGCCAGCAGTTTGCCTTACAGGAGGAACACAGATACGCAGTATTTT.

V and J are TRBV5-4 and TRBJ2-3; tentatively, D is TRBD2 (6 bases). With 4 bases removed from V and 4 bases from J, the gap between germline ends came to 13 bases. The CDR3 sequence is 14 residues long. Per the germline V gene, CDR1 is SGHNT and CDR2 is YYREEE (reference sequence). The CDR3 reads CASSTPWGADTQYF. As DNA, the CDR3 is TGTGCCAGCAGCACGCCGTGGGGGGCAGATACGCAGTATTTT.

This rearrangement joins TRBV4-1 to TRBJ2-5; D not certain. Trimming shortened V by 2 bases and J by 5 bases, and 9 bases separated the two germline ends. CDR3 length: 13 residues. Germline loops: CDR1 MGHRA, CDR2 YSYEKL. The CDR3 spells CASSQILGETQYF. The CDR3 DNA follows: TGCGCCAGCAGCCAAATACTGGGGGAGACCCAGTACTTC.

The chain combines TRBV2 with TRBJ2-3; D uncertain. With 4 bases removed from V and 4 bases from J, the gap between germline ends came to 12 bases. Germline V gene sequence: CDR1 SNHLY, CDR2 FYNNEI. The CDR3 spans 14 residues. DNA for the CDR3: TGTGCCAGCAGTGCTAGGTCATTGGCAGATACGCAGTATTTT. Translation: CASSARSLADTQYF.

The chain employs TRBV29-1 and TRBJ2-3, with 9 positions matching TRBD1. The CDR3 extends over 14 amino acids. V was clipped by 6 bases and J by 2 bases; unmatched bases: 6. Germline values: CDR1 SQVTM, CDR2 ANQGSEA. The chain's CDR3 is CSVLKQGATDTQYF. As DNA, the CDR3 is TGCAGCGTCCTTAAACAGGGGGCCACAGATACGCAGTATTTT.

J is TRBJ2-5 and V is TRBV18; tentatively, D is TRBD2 (5 bases). Germline CDR1 KGHSH, CDR2 LQKENI. V was trimmed by 0 bases and J by 9 bases, leaving 17 bases between them. The CDR3 is made up of 15 amino acids. CDR3 DNA sequence: TGTGCCAGCTCACCACCGATTCTAGGGCCCGGGGCCCAGTACTTC. As protein: CASSPPILGPGAQYF.